This entry is about one TCR beta chain. Its antigen remains unknown. Germline CDR1 reads MNHEY; CDR2 reads SVGAGI. The CDR3 contains 15 residues. V gave up 5 bases and J gave up 0 bases; unmatched junction bases: 1. This record belongs to a study of T cell responses to AZD1222 COVID-19 vaccine. Study observations and caveats: Following two doses of AZD1222, Spike-specific TCR breadth and depth rose.

Profiled with immunoSEQ multiplex PCR; TCRdb holds only in-frame clones, not every one. Of 150,000 to 200,000 clones listed, 94% are singletons. This specimen consisted of peripheral blood, obtained on day 0 of AZD1222 vaccination. The chain uses TRBV6-5 and TRBJ2-7; TRBD2 agrees at 13 bases. This TCR was sampled from an adult in good health. The CDR3 DNA reads TGTGCCAGCAGTAGGACTAGCGGGAGCTCCTACGAGCAGTACTTC. Amino acid sequence: CASSRTSGSSYEQYF.